Sequencing of this TCR beta chain was carried out in a study of T cell changes during pregnancy in multiple sclerosis. Germline V gene data show CDR1 as MNHEY and CDR2 as SVGAGI. The CDR3 is 15 amino acids. V shed 4 bases, J shed 2 bases, and the junction held 7 bases outside the gene matches. Method: immunoSEQ multiplex PCR; TCRdb's copy keeps in-frame clones and lacks some. This table has about 40,000 clones, roughly 90% appearing once. The chain recombines TRBV6-5 with TRBJ1-1; 7 nucleotides line up with TRBD1. The TCR sequence derives from a female donor with multiple sclerosis, enrolled in a pregnancy study. Material: CD8+ T cells from peripheral blood mononuclear cells, obtained in the first trimester of pregnancy. In DNA form, the CDR3 reads TGTGCCAGCAGTTCCGTAAGACAGGGTAACACTGAAGCTTTCTTT. Amino acid sequence: CASSSVRQGNTEAFF.